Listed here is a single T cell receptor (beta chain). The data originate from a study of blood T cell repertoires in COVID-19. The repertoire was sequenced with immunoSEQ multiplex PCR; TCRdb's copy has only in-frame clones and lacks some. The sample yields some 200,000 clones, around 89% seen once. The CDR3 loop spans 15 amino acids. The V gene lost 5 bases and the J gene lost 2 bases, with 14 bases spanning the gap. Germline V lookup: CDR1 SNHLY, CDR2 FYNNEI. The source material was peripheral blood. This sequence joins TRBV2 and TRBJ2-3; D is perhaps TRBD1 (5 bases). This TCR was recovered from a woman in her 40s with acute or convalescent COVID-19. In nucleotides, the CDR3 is TGTGCCAGCAGTACCGACAGACCCTTCACAGATACGCAGTATTTT. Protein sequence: CASSTDRPFTDTQYF.